This TCR beta chain was captured in a study of CD8+ T cells in alopecia areata. Study conclusions and caveats: Lesional scalp displayed greater clonality than normal scalp, most notably in alopecia totalis/universalis. Scalp samples also contribute reads from the resident alphabeta T cells found in normal skin.

The CDR3 spans 15 residues. The V gene's germline CDR1 is SGHAT and CDR2 FQNNGV. The V gene lost 1 base and the J gene lost 1 base, with 10 bases spanning the gap. Noted treatment: oral pan-JAK inhibitor, 5-10 mg twice daily. Sorting of CD4+ and CD8+ T cells was performed on PBMCs. RNA extraction and reverse transcription yielded cDNA as sequencing template. The method was immunoSEQ multiplex PCR; TCRdb's version includes in-frame clones alone and lacks a portion of them. The sample yields approximately 110,000 clones, 56% seen once. About this clone itself: Its antigen is unidentified.

Sequencing was performed on CD4+ T cells sorted from blood, taken at week 24, from a patient treated with tofacitinib. The source of this sequence is a human donor with alopecia areata. The genes are TRBV11-2 and TRBJ1-1, with no clear D. This CDR3 is CASSLVSLGNTEAFF. For the CDR3, the DNA is TGTGCCAGCAGCTTAGTTTCCTTGGGGAACACTGAAGCTTTCTTT.